These T cell receptor beta chains were read from a single sample in a study of T cell responses to AZD1222 COVID-19 vaccine. Assay used: immunoSEQ multiplex PCR; TCRdb lists only in-frame clones, some missing. The table has more than 85,000 clones, approximately 86% seen once. This specimen consisted of peripheral blood, obtained on day 0 of AZD1222 vaccination. These receptors were taken from an adult in good health. The conserved cysteine and the conserved F or W are not part of the CDR3 here.

V: TRBV28
J: TRBJ2-3
CDR3: ASSLQYDTQY

V: TRBV7-8
J: TRBJ2-2
CDR3: ASSLDRVNTGELF

V: TRBV5-4
J: TRBJ2-3
CDR3: ASRSRRSTDTQY

V: TRBV6-6
J: TRBJ2-7
CDR3: ASSRPGQDAEQY

V: TRBV27
J: TRBJ1-6
CDR3: ASRGQGLYNSPLH

V: TRBV2
J: TRBJ2-7
CDR3: ASRTATGKAYEQY

V: TRBV7-6
J: TRBJ2-2
CDR3: ASLPAVNTGELF

V: TRBV7-8
J: TRBJ1-5
CDR3: ASSRNAGGNQPQH

V: TRBV20-1
J: TRBJ1-4
CDR3: SAGKEKLF

V: TRBV19
J: TRBJ2-1
CDR3: ASSQISFRNEQF

V: TRBV18
J: TRBJ1-4
CDR3: ASSPRFGTNEKLF

V: TRBV5-4
J: TRBJ2-5
CDR3: ASSQGTSGTKVETQY

V: TRBV14
J: TRBJ1-2
CDR3: ASRSDRAYGYT

V: TRBV28
J: TRBJ2-5
CDR3: ASRPGGSRQETQY

V: TRBV2
J: TRBJ2-2
CDR3: ASSGPSGGELF

V: TRBV19
J: TRBJ1-1
CDR3: ASSNGQEKNTEAF

V: TRBV5-1
J: TRBJ1-1
CDR3: ASSFGGEAF

V: TRBV27
J: TRBJ1-2
CDR3: ASSLQGRSYGYT

V: TRBV11-3
J: TRBJ2-1
CDR3: ASSYRLAGEQF

V: TRBV5-8
J: TRBJ1-2
CDR3: ASSPGGFYGYT

V: TRBV2
J: TRBJ2-3
CDR3: ASSEARQGTDTQY

V: TRBV3-1/TRBV3-2
J: TRBJ2-1
CDR3: ASSPDTRSEQF

V: TRBV6-5
J: TRBJ2-7
CDR3: ASRNRDPWILEQY

V: TRBV6-5
J: TRBJ2-2
CDR3: ASSSQYTGELF

V: TRBV19
J: TRBJ2-7
CDR3: GGTGSGRTYEQY

V: TRBV27
J: TRBJ1-3
CDR3: AGKGGNTIY

V: TRBV10-3
J: TRBJ2-7
CDR3: APPELAVSYEQY

V: TRBV19
J: TRBJ1-2
CDR3: ASSISPYGYT

V: TRBV7-8
J: TRBJ2-5
CDR3: ASSLAGPGSETQY